This TCR beta chain originates from a study of T-cell reconstitution after alpha-beta-depleted transplantation in children. Findings and limits, study-wide: At the one-year point after transplant, T-cell counts and TCRbeta diversity were found to come mostly from T cells that had been newly produced. The study reportedly traced alpha-beta T cells about two months after transplant to several hundred expanded graft clones. Some patients showed high day-60 TCRbeta diversity, which derived from surviving recipient T cells and thymic progenitors.

For TCRbeta, the library was prepared with unique molecular identifiers. TCRdb processed the PCR reads anew with MiXCR; each CDR3 protein has one entry. This sample yields 550,000 to 800,000 distinct CDR3 sequences, of which about an eighth are seen a single time; 0.79% belongs to the top ten. Worth noting for this clonotype: Its cognate antigen is unknown.

Trimming removed 0 bases from V and 6 bases from J; junction bases left unmatched: 9. This CDR3 is 16 amino acids long. Germline V gene data show CDR1 as MNHEY and CDR2 as SVGAGI. J is TRBJ2-3 and V is TRBV6-5; 7 bases match TRBD2. Sequenced here: PBMCs, sampled before TCRalphabeta/CD19-depleted stem cell transplant. This receptor was obtained from a girl aged 2 to 9 with congenital amegakaryocytic thrombocytopenia, due to receive a stem cell transplant. CDR3 residues: CASSYSGLPRGDTQYF. CDR3 nucleotides: TGTGCCAGCAGTTACTCGGGACTACCTAGAGGTGATACGCAGTATTTT.